What follows is one T cell receptor (beta chain) and its context. What it binds is unknown. The data were taken from a study of post-analysis software for immune sequencing data. Turning to the study itself: The patients showed relapsing-remitting, secondary progressive and progressive-relapsing multiple sclerosis courses. Study observations and caveats: Normalized Chao1 diversity was significantly reduced in patients versus controls. Clustering by F measure revealed strong co-clustering among samples prepared together in one batch. Five TRBV segments, including TRBV5-6, TRBV5-1 and TRBV20-1, were more frequent in patients than controls.

TCR beta cDNA libraries included unique molecular identifiers. The authors obtained 500,000 or so cDNA molecules from around 0.96 to 9.9 million T cells. A single record per CDR3 protein comes from TCRdb applying MiXCR to the PCR reads. In the table there are fewer than 850,000 distinct CDR3 sequences, 25% to 30% of which are singletons. CDR3 length: 13 residues. The germline V gene encodes CDR1 SEHNR and CDR2 FQNEAQ (reference sequence). Trimming left V 6 bases short and J 11 bases short, with 19 bases between. The sequencing sample was made of blood. The chain carries TRBV7-9 and TRBJ1-1; tentative D call: TRBD1 (6 bases). The TCR originated in a girl aged 5-17 years with multiple sclerosis. Written as DNA, the CDR3 is TGTGCCAGCAGAAAAGAGGGGGTTTCAAGGGCTTTCTTT. Translating it yields CASRKEGVSRAFF.